The 27 T cell receptor beta chains below all came from one sample that was sequenced in a study of cytomegalovirus exposure and HLA in healthy donors. The PCR had 60 Vbeta and 13 Jbeta primers. Profiled with immunoSEQ multiplex PCR; TCRdb holds only in-frame clones, not every one. The sample records approximately 70,000 clones, around 80% being singletons. Sequenced sample: PBMCs. Receptors originate from a man aged 35 to 55 in good health and CMV-seronegative.

This CDR3 is CASGQGNTEAFF. The DNA of the CDR3 is TGTGCCAGCGGGCAGGGGAACACTGAAGCTTTCTTT. This chain uses TRBV11-3 with TRBJ1-1, with D possibly matching TRBD1 (5 bases). The CDR3 covers 12 residues. Per germline, CDR1 SGHNT and CDR2 YENEEA. V shed 8 bases and J shed 1 base, with 8 bases lying between them.

The gene calls are TRBV7-2 and TRBJ1-1; 9 bases fit TRBD1. V dropped 5 bases and J dropped 5; count of bases not matched to a gene: 9. Germline CDR1 is SGHTA and CDR2 is FQGNSA. This CDR3 has 15 residues. The CDR3 protein is CASSLGTGRGTEAFF. CDR3 DNA: TGTGCCAGCAGCCTTGGGACAGGGAGGGGAACTGAAGCTTTCTTT.

The DNA for the CDR3 is TGCAGCGTGGGGGACCGCGGGGCAAAGACCCAGTACTTC. Translating it yields CSVGDRGAKTQYF. The chain combines TRBV29-1 with TRBJ2-5; a weak D match, TRBD2 (6 bases). Trimming removed 6 bases from V and 6 bases from J, with 17 bases in between. The V gene's germline CDR1 is SQVTM and CDR2 ANQGSEA. The CDR3 extends over 13 amino acids.

The J gene is TRBJ2-7, the V gene TRBV11-3, with 7 bases aligning to TRBD2. The CDR3 has 16 amino acids. The ends lost 5 bases at V and 4 bases at J; junction bases unmatched: 14. Looked up from germline, CDR1 is SGHNT and CDR2 is YENEEA. CDR3 protein: CASSEGDYRNSYEQYF. CDR3 nucleotides: TGTGCCAGCAGCGAAGGGGACTATCGGAATTCGTACGAGCAGTACTTC.

This clone has ten or more counts. V gene TRBV4-2 combines with J gene TRBJ1-2, with D maybe TRBD1 (5 bases). The CDR3 totals 15 residues. The ends were cut back, 0 bases at V and 4 bases at J, with 12 bases in the middle. Germline V gene data show CDR1 as LGHNA and CDR2 as YNFKEQ. The CDR3 DNA is TGTGCCAGCAGCCAAGATGGCGGGACCCTCTATGGCTACACCTTC. This sequence encodes CASSQDGGTLYGYTF.

This clone has a single count. This chain's CDR3 is CASNSGGARNTQYF. In DNA form, the CDR3 reads TGTGCCAGTAATTCGGGGGGGGCGCGTAATACGCAGTATTTT. The J gene is TRBJ2-3, the V gene TRBV2; 8 positions match TRBD2. CDR3 size: 14 residues. V was clipped by 9 bases and J by 7 bases; unmatched bases: 12. Germline lookup yields CDR1 SNHLY and CDR2 FYNNEI.

This sequence joins TRBV19 and TRBJ2-1; 9 positions match TRBD2. The CDR3 runs 16 residues. After removal of 3 bases from V and 7 bases from J, the junction contained 10 bases not matched to a gene. CDR1 is LNHDA, CDR2 SQIVND, per germline (reference sequence). The CDR3 sequence: CASSIGGGGGANEQFF. As DNA, the CDR3 is TGTGCCAGTAGTATTGGGGGCGGGGGGGGCGCGAATGAGCAGTTCTTC.

The rearrangement uses TRBV11-2 and TRBJ2-7; 7 bases are shared with TRBD2. The V and J ends lost 5 bases and 4 bases, in that order; junction bases with no gene match: 8. The CDR3 spans 14 residues. The germline V gene has CDR1 SGHAT and CDR2 FQNNGV. CDR3 amino acids: CASSGRASKYEQYF. In DNA form, the CDR3 reads TGTGCCAGCAGCGGGAGGGCCTCTAAGTACGAGCAGTACTTC. The variable domain in full, with the rest retrieved from reference TRBV11-2 and TRBJ2-7, is EAGVAQSPRYKIIEKRQSVAFWCNPISGHATLYWYQQILGQGPKLLIQFQNNGVVDDSQLPKDRFSAERLKGVDSTLKIQPAKLEDSAVYLCASSGRASKYEQYFGPGTRLTVT.

The chain uses TRBV10-3 and TRBJ2-1; 16 bases match TRBD2. The CDR3 consists of 18 residues. V trimming: 9 bases; J trimming: 8 bases; junction bases outside the gene matches: 16. Germline V gene sequence: CDR1 ENHRY, CDR2 SYGVKD. CDR3 in amino acids: CAIGGLGTSGGAEYEQFF. The CDR3 DNA sequence: TGTGCCATAGGGGGCTTAGGGACTAGCGGGGGGGCCGAATATGAGCAGTTCTTC.

This clone occurred a few times. The rearrangement uses TRBV2 and TRBJ2-3, with D tentatively TRBD2 (5 bases). The CDR3 loop spans 14 amino acids. Germline V gene sequence: CDR1 SNHLY, CDR2 FYNNEI. V gave up 5 bases and J gave up 4 bases, with 13 bases separating them. The CDR3 spells CASSRGPPPDTQYF. In nucleotides, the CDR3 is TGTGCCAGCAGTAGAGGGCCTCCCCCAGATACGCAGTATTTT.

This clone has only a few counts. The genes are TRBV5-1 and TRBJ2-7, with D possibly matching TRBD2 (6 bases). This CDR3 region has 14 residues. Germline V lookup: CDR1 SGHRS, CDR2 YFSETQ. The V end was cut by 1 base, the J end by 2 bases, with 10 bases between. The CDR3 DNA reads TGCGCCAGCAGCTTGCGGGGGTCTCCCTACGAGCAGTACTTC. Translation gives CASSLRGSPYEQYF.

This clone has more than one count but fewer than ten. The chain recombines TRBV7-9 with TRBJ1-1; D is possibly TRBD1 (5 bases). The CDR3 contains 13 residues. Germline-derived CDR1 and CDR2 are SEHNR and FQNEAQ (reference sequence). Trimming took 6 bases from V and 6 from J, leaving 14 bases between them. CDR3 residues: CASRRDSAAEAFF. The CDR3, as DNA: TGTGCCAGCAGGCGGGACTCGGCGGCTGAAGCTTTCTTT.

The chain carries TRBV5-6 and TRBJ1-1, with 10 bases matching TRBD1. CDR1 is SGHDT and CDR2 is YYEEEE in the germline V gene. After removal of 1 base from V and 3 bases from J, the junction contained 6 bases not matched to a gene. CDR3 length: 16 residues. The CDR3 DNA reads as TGTGCCAGCAGCTTGCCGGGACAGGGGTCGGACACTGAAGCTTTCTTT. As protein: CASSLPGQGSDTEAFF.

This clone was observed a single time. This chain joins TRBV6-5 and TRBJ2-7, with D possibly being TRBD2 (5 bases). Germline CDR1 MNHEY, CDR2 SVGAGI. Trimming cost V 7 bases and J 0 bases, with 16 bases left between them. This CDR3 is built from 15 residues. The CDR3 reads CASTGSERYSYEQYF. DNA for the CDR3: TGTGCCAGCACGGGATCGGAGCGGTACTCCTACGAGCAGTACTTC.

This chain joins TRBV4-1 and TRBJ2-5; no reliable D call. Trimming cost V 1 base and J 5 bases, with 14 bases left between them. From germline, CDR1 is MGHRA and CDR2 YSYEKL. The CDR3 is 15 amino acids. The CDR3 loop is CASSQAVSGGETQYF. Written as DNA, the CDR3 is TGCGCCAGCAGCCAAGCAGTGTCGGGTGGGGAGACCCAGTACTTC.

The V call is TRBV6-1, the J call TRBJ2-7; possible D gene TRBD2, 5 bases. The length of the CDR3 is 12 residues. Germline CDR1 is MNHNS and CDR2 is SASEGT. V was pared by 3 bases and J by 4 bases, with 7 bases between. The CDR3: CASSDGGYEQYF. The CDR3 nucleotides read TGTGCCAGCAGTGATGGAGGTTACGAGCAGTACTTC.

This clone has only a few counts. V usage is TRBV10-1 and J usage is TRBJ1-4; D ambiguous. CDR1 and CDR2 from the germline V gene are WNHNN and SYGVQD (reference sequence). This CDR3 has 14 amino acids. V shed 3 bases and J shed 6 bases, with 11 bases lying between them. The CDR3 protein is CASSEARLDEKLFF. In DNA form, the CDR3 reads TGCGCCAGCAGTGAAGCGCGGCTAGATGAAAAACTGTTTTTT.

The J gene is TRBJ2-7, the V gene TRBV18, with 7 bases lining up with TRBD1. Germline V CDR1 and CDR2: KGHSH, LQKENI. The CDR3 is 14 residues long. V shed 5 bases and J 2 bases; nucleotides not matched to a gene: 6. The CDR3 region has the DNA TGTGCCAGCTCATCCGGGACAGACGCCTACGAGCAGTACTTC. Translated: CASSSGTDAYEQYF.

The chain employs TRBV14 and TRBJ2-1, with 8 bases identical to TRBD2. Per germline, CDR1 SGHDN and CDR2 FVKESK. V trimming: 0 bases; J trimming: 10 bases; junction bases outside the gene matches: 8. This CDR3 region has 15 residues. The CDR3 loop reads CASSQESAGGGEQFF. Here the CDR3 DNA reads TGTGCCAGCAGCCAAGAGTCCGCGGGAGGCGGAGAGCAGTTCTTC.

This chain uses TRBV19 with TRBJ2-7; 9 positions match TRBD1. V was clipped by 6 bases and J by 6 bases; unmatched bases: 6. The CDR3 extends over 13 amino acids. Germline CDR1 is LNHDA and CDR2 is SQIVND (reference sequence). CDR3 loop: CASSPDRGIEQYF. The CDR3 nucleotides are TGTGCCAGTAGCCCGGACAGGGGAATCGAGCAGTACTTC.

The chain couples TRBV7-3 to TRBJ2-3; weak D call: TRBD1 (6 bases). Germline CDR1 SGHTA, CDR2 FQGTGA. The CDR3 contains 13 residues. V was cut by 5 bases and J by 7 bases, with 13 bases left in between. This CDR3 reads CASSPGARNTQYF. Here the CDR3 DNA reads TGTGCCAGCAGCCCAGGGGCGAGGAATACGCAGTATTTT.

The chain joins TRBV19 to TRBJ2-3, with 7 nucleotides matching TRBD2. This CDR3 has 16 residues. Germline CDR1 is LNHDA and CDR2 is SQIVND (reference sequence). Trimming at V came to 1 base and at J to 4 bases, leaving 8 bases not matched to a gene. CDR3 sequence (DNA): TGTGCCAGTAGTATAGGGTGGCGGGAGAGAGCAGATACGCAGTATTTT. Translated, it gives CASSIGWRERADTQYF.

This chain joins TRBV7-2 and TRBJ2-1, with 7 bases matching TRBD2. The CDR3 is 17 amino acids. Germline assignment: CDR1 SGHTA and CDR2 FQGNSA. V shed 5 bases and J 4 bases; nucleotides not matched to a gene: 14. The CDR3 loop is CASSPSSGTITYNEQFF. Here the CDR3 DNA reads TGTGCCAGCAGCCCTAGCTCCGGGACTATCACTTACAATGAGCAGTTCTTC.

The CDR3 coding sequence is TGCACCAGCAGCCAAGTTCTAGCGGGGGTCCAGACCCAGTACTTC. Translation gives CTSSQVLAGVQTQYF. The V gene is TRBV1, the J gene TRBJ2-5; the D call in the table, TRBD2, was not verified against the DNA. TRBV1 is classified as a pseudogene. This CDR3 has 15 amino acids.

V is TRBV19 and J is TRBJ1-2; 7 nucleotides agree with TRBD1. CDR3 length: 14 amino acids. Trimming at V came to 3 bases and at J to 2 bases, leaving 3 bases not matched to a gene. The germline gives CDR1 LNHDA, CDR2 SQIVND (reference sequence). CDR3 in DNA: TGTGCCAGTAGTATCCGGGACAGAAACTATGGCTACACCTTC. Translating gives CASSIRDRNYGYTF.

In DNA, the CDR3 is TGTGCCAGTAGTCGGGAGGCAACTAATGAAAAACTGTTTTTT. It is translated as CASSREATNEKLFF. The chain couples TRBV19 to TRBJ1-4; no firm D call. The CDR3 has 14 residues. Trimming cost V 5 bases and J 0 bases, with 7 bases left between them. Germline V gene sequence: CDR1 LNHDA, CDR2 SQIVND (reference sequence).

The V and J genes are TRBV5-1 and TRBJ2-2; a possible D gene is TRBD1 (6 bases). The V end lost 4 bases, the J end lost 6 bases, and 16 bases lay between the germline ends. CDR1 is SGHRS, CDR2 YFSETQ, per germline. This CDR3 is built from 15 residues. In DNA form, the CDR3 reads TGCGCCAGCAGCATGGGACAAAGCGGATCCGGGGAGCTGTTTTTT. Protein: CASSMGQSGSGELFF.